This T cell receptor (beta chain) was observed in a study of cytomegalovirus exposure and HLA in healthy donors. A note on this clone: Its antigen is unidentified.

The PCR had 60 Vbeta and 13 Jbeta primers. TCRdb's copy holds only in-frame clones and misses some; the assay was immunoSEQ multiplex PCR. The table shows over 120,000 clones, with approximately 74% occurring only once. General study results and limits: A later analysis reportedly found fewer N-insertions in an Asian-associated ancestry cluster than the approximately 700-donor mean.

V lost 2 bases, J lost 6 bases, and 7 bases lay in between. Looked up from germline, CDR1 is MNHNY and CDR2 is SVGAGI (reference sequence). This CDR3 is built from 12 residues. The receptor was derived from a man between 18 and 35 years old in good health and CMV-seropositive. Sequenced sample: PBMCs. The chain combines TRBV6-6 with TRBJ1-2, with unresolved D. The CDR3 bases are TGTGCCAGCAGTTACGAGGAGAATGGCTACACCTTC. Translating it yields CASSYEENGYTF.